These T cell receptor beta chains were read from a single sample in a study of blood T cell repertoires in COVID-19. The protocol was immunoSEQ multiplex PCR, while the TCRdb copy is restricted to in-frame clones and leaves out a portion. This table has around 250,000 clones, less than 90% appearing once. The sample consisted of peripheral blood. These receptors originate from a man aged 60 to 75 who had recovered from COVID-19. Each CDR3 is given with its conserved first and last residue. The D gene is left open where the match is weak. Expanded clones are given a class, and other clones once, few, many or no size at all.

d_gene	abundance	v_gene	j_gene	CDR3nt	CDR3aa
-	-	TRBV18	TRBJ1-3	TGTGCCAGCTCACCACCGGGAGGCGTTAGTCGAACGTTT	CASSPPGGVSRTF
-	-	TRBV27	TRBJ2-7	TGTGCCAGCTATCCCGGGGGAGCGGGCCGTCACGAGCAGTACTTC	CASYPGGAGRHEQYF
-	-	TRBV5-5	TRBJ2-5	TGTGCCAGCAGCTCTCAGGCGGGGTGGCGTCAAGAGACCCAGTACTTC	CASSSQAGWRQETQYF
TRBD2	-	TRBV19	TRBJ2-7	TGTGCCAGTAGTAGCGGGACTAGCGGGGCCTACGAGCAGTACTTC	CASSSGTSGAYEQYF
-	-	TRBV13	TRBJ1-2	TGTGCCAGCAGCTTAGGACAGGGAACGTCCTATGGCTACACCTTC	CASSLGQGTSYGYTF
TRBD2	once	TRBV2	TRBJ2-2	TGTGCCAGCAGTGAATCGGGACTAGCTGCCGGGGAGCTGTTTTTT	CASSESGLAAGELFF
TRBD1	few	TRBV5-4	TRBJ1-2	TGTGCCGGGACCCCCAGGGGGCCTTGGCTCGGCTACACCTTC	CAGTPRGPWLGYTF
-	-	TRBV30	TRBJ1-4	TGTGCCTGGAGTGTAAAGGGGATTAATGAAAAACTGTTTTTT	CAWSVKGINEKLFF
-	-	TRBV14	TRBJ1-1	TGTGCCAGCAGCCCACGGCTACTAGGGAACACTGAAGCTTTCTTT	CASSPRLLGNTEAFF
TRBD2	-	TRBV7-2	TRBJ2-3	TGTGCCAGCAGCTTCTACCGATCGAGCGGGGCTTTAAGCACAGATACGCAGTATTTT	CASSFYRSSGALSTDTQYF
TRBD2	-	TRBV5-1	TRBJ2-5	TGCGCCAGCAGCTTGGGACTAGCTTCGGCGGAGACCCAGTACTTC	CASSLGLASAETQYF
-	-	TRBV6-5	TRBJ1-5	TGTGCCAGCAGTTACCGGGGGGGTAGCAATCAGCCCCAGCATTTT	CASSYRGGSNQPQHF
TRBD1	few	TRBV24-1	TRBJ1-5	TGTGCCACCCTTCGACAGGGCCTGAAAAGCAATCAGCCCCAGCATTTT	CATLRQGLKSNQPQHF
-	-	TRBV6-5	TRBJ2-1	TGTGCCAGCAGTTACCTCGGTAGGGGCAATGAGCAGTTCTTC	CASSYLGRGNEQFF
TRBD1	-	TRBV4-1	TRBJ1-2	TGCGCCAGCAGCCAGGAAGACGGACAGGGTAGGGGCTACACCTTC	CASSQEDGQGRGYTF
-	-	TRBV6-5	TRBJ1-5	TGTGCCAGCAGCTTACAGAGAAATAGCAATCAGCCCCAGCATTTT	CASSLQRNSNQPQHF
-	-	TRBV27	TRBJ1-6	TGTGCCAGCAGTCTTTTGGGGCCACAAGACCCTTCACCCCTCCACTTT	CASSLLGPQDPSPLHF
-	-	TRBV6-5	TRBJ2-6	TGTGCCAGCACCAACGGGGGAGGTGGGGCCAACGTCCTGACTTTC	CASTNGGGGANVLTF
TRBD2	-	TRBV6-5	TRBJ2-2	TGTGCCAGCAGTTACGAACTAGCGAGGGCCGGGGAGCTGTTTTTT	CASSYELARAGELFF
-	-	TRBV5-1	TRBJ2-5	TGCGCCAGCAGCTTGGGACAAGAAGAGACCCAGTACTTC	CASSLGQEETQYF
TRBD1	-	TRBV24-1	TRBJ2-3	TGTGCCACCAGTGATTCCCGGACAGGGAGCTTTCGTACGCAGTATTTT	CATSDSRTGSFRTQYF
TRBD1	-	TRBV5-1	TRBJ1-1	TGCGCCAGCAGCTTGCCCCAACAGGGGATCACTGAAGCTTTCTTT	CASSLPQQGITEAFF
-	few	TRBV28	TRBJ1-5	TGTGCCAGCACCCTGGGGGGGGCTGGCAATCAGCCCCAGCATTTT	CASTLGGAGNQPQHF
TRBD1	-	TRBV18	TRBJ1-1	TGTGCCAGCTCGGGACAGCCAAACACTGAAGCTTTCTTT	CASSGQPNTEAFF
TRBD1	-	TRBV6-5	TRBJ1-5	TGTGCCAGCAGTTACTCTCGGACAGGGAATCAGCCCCAGCATTTT	CASSYSRTGNQPQHF
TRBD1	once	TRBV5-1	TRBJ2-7	TGCGCCAGCAGCTTTGCAGGGGGCAACTCGGGCGAGCAGTACTTC	CASSFAGGNSGEQYF
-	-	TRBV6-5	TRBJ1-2	TGTGCCAGCAGTTACCCCCCCGGGACACCTAACTATGGCTACACCTTC	CASSYPPGTPNYGYTF
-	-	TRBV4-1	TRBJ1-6	TGCGCCAGCAGCCCCGAAAGGAGGAGGTCACCCCTCCACTTT	CASSPERRRSPLHF
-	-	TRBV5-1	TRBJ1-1	TGCGCCAGCAGCCCAACCAGGGGCGCGATGAACACTGAAGCTTTCTTT	CASSPTRGAMNTEAFF
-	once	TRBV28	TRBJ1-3	TGTGCCAGCCGGAGGGGCGGCTCTGGAAACACCATATATTTT	CASRRGGSGNTIYF
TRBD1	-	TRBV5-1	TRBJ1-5	TGCGCCAGCAGCTTCCAGGGGGCGATAGATCAGCCCCAGCATTTT	CASSFQGAIDQPQHF